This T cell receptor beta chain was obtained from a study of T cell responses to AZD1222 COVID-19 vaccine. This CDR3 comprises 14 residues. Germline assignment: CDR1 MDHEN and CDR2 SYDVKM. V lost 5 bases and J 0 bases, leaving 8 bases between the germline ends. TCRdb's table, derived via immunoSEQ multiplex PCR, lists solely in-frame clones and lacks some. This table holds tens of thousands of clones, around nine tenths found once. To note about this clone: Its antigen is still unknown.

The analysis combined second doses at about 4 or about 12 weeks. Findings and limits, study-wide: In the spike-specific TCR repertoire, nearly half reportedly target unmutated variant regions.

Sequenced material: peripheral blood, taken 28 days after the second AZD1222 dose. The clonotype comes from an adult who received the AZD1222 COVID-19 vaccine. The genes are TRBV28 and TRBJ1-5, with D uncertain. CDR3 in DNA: TGTGCCAGCAGTCCCGTTAATAGCAATCAGCCCCAGCATTTT. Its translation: CASSPVNSNQPQHF. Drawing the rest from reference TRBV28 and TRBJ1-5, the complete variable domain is DVKVTQSSRYLVKRTGEKVFLECVQDMDHENMFWYRQDPGLGLRLIYFSYDVKMKEKGDIPEGYSVSREKKERFSLILESASTNQTSMYLCASSPVNSNQPQHFGDGTRLSIL.